The rows below give T cell receptor beta chains drawn from one sample of a study of blood T cell repertoires in COVID-19. Only in-frame clones appear in the TCRdb table, and some are missing; sequencing was by immunoSEQ multiplex PCR. The repertoire holds about 210,000 clones, roughly 90% seen once, with approximately 10% in the top ten. Input material: PBMCs or T cells enriched from blood (not recorded which). The receptor set was obtained from a man in his late teens or twenties with acute COVID-19. Each CDR3 is given with its conserved first and last residue. Each record gives: clone size, D gene, J gene, V gene, CDR3 protein, CDR3 DNA. The D gene is left open where the match is weak. Expanded clones get a size class; other rows say once, few or many, or leave the size out.

abundance: few
d_gene: TRBD1
j_gene: TRBJ2-2
v_gene: TRBV5-5
CDR3aa: CASSLGTGITGELFF
CDR3nt: TGTGCCAGCAGCCTTGGGACAGGGATCACCGGGGAGCTGTTTTTT

abundance: -
d_gene: TRBD1
j_gene: TRBJ2-3
v_gene: TRBV27
CDR3aa: CASSSQGRVTDTQYF
CDR3nt: TGTGCCAGCAGTTCACAGGGGCGGGTCACAGATACGCAGTATTTT

abundance: -
d_gene: TRBD2
j_gene: TRBJ2-1
v_gene: TRBV27
CDR3aa: CASSFLGEVAGDPYNEQFF
CDR3nt: TGTGCCAGCAGTTTTTTGGGGGAGGTAGCGGGAGATCCCTACAATGAGCAGTTCTTC

abundance: -
d_gene: -
j_gene: TRBJ2-7
v_gene: TRBV27
CDR3aa: CASSFVRGSEQYF
CDR3nt: TGTGCCAGCAGTTTTGTACGAGGGAGCGAGCAGTACTTC

abundance: -
d_gene: -
j_gene: TRBJ1-1
v_gene: TRBV19
CDR3aa: CASRIEALGTEAFF
CDR3nt: TGTGCCAGTAGAATCGAGGCGTTAGGCACTGAAGCTTTCTTT

abundance: -
d_gene: -
j_gene: TRBJ2-7
v_gene: TRBV4-1
CDR3aa: CASSQDRGGTYEQYF
CDR3nt: TGCGCCAGCAGCCAAGATCGTGGGGGGACCTACGAGCAGTACTTC

abundance: -
d_gene: -
j_gene: TRBJ1-1
v_gene: TRBV9
CDR3aa: CASTTGVGTEAFF
CDR3nt: TGTGCCAGCACGACAGGTGTGGGCACTGAAGCTTTCTTT

abundance: -
d_gene: TRBD1
j_gene: TRBJ1-1
v_gene: TRBV27
CDR3aa: CASSSDRGGTEAFF
CDR3nt: TGTGCCAGCAGTTCTGACAGGGGTGGGACTGAAGCTTTCTTT

abundance: once
d_gene: -
j_gene: TRBJ2-5
v_gene: TRBV7-9
CDR3aa: CASSLVVTRGPKLAETQYF
CDR3nt: TGTGCCAGCAGCTTAGTTGTGACGCGCGGCCCTAAACTGGCGGAGACCCAGTACTTC

abundance: -
d_gene: -
j_gene: TRBJ2-3
v_gene: TRBV13
CDR3aa: CASSPKFRTDTQYF
CDR3nt: TGTGCCAGCAGCCCTAAATTCCGCACAGATACGCAGTATTTT

abundance: -
d_gene: -
j_gene: TRBJ1-4
v_gene: TRBV11-2
CDR3aa: CASSLGVADEKLFF
CDR3nt: TGTGCCAGCAGCTTAGGCGTTGCTGATGAAAAACTGTTTTTT

abundance: -
d_gene: TRBD1
j_gene: TRBJ1-1
v_gene: TRBV14
CDR3aa: CASSQDYPDPGGRNTEAFF
CDR3nt: TGTGCCAGCAGCCAAGACTACCCCGACCCAGGGGGCAGGAACACTGAAGCTTTCTTT

abundance: -
d_gene: TRBD1
j_gene: TRBJ1-3
v_gene: TRBV4-2
CDR3aa: CASSQEQGAANTIYF
CDR3nt: TGTGCCAGCAGCCAAGAGCAGGGGGCGGCTAACACCATATATTTT

abundance: -
d_gene: -
j_gene: TRBJ2-1
v_gene: TRBV29-1
CDR3aa: CSVEPSDSYNEQFF
CDR3nt: TGCAGCGTTGAACCCTCGGACAGCTACAATGAGCAGTTCTTC

abundance: -
d_gene: TRBD1
j_gene: TRBJ1-1
v_gene: TRBV19
CDR3aa: CASSLVGGMRTEAFF
CDR3nt: TGTGCCAGTAGCCTGGTAGGGGGCATGAGGACTGAAGCTTTCTTT

abundance: -
d_gene: -
j_gene: TRBJ1-1
v_gene: TRBV4-1
CDR3aa: CASSQEAGSSGGTEAFF
CDR3nt: TGCGCCAGCAGCCAAGAAGCTGGGTCAAGCGGGGGCACTGAAGCTTTCTTT

abundance: -
d_gene: TRBD2
j_gene: TRBJ2-4
v_gene: TRBV3-1/TRBV3-2
CDR3aa: CASSHAGGGSHIQYF
CDR3nt: TGTGCCAGCAGCCATGCCGGCGGGGGGAGTCATATCCAGTACTTC

abundance: -
d_gene: -
j_gene: TRBJ1-1
v_gene: TRBV30
CDR3aa: CAWSVHRTHEAFF
CDR3nt: TGTGCCTGGAGTGTACACAGAACCCATGAAGCTTTCTTT

abundance: -
d_gene: -
j_gene: TRBJ2-5
v_gene: TRBV27
CDR3aa: CASSESGNQETQYF
CDR3nt: TGTGCCAGCAGTGAATCAGGGAACCAAGAGACCCAGTACTTC

abundance: -
d_gene: TRBD1
j_gene: TRBJ2-1
v_gene: TRBV2
CDR3aa: CASTLEDRRFF
CDR3nt: TGTGCCAGCACTCTCGAGGACAGGCGGTTCTTC

abundance: -
d_gene: TRBD1
j_gene: TRBJ1-2
v_gene: TRBV5-1
CDR3aa: CASSYPRDRGRYGYTF
CDR3nt: TGCGCCAGCAGCTACCCACGAGACAGGGGACGCTATGGCTACACCTTC

abundance: once
d_gene: TRBD1
j_gene: TRBJ1-5
v_gene: TRBV24-1
CDR3aa: CATSESGRGGQGDNQPQHF
CDR3nt: TGTGCCACCAGTGAAAGTGGTCGTGGCGGACAGGGGGACAATCAGCCCCAGCATTTT

abundance: -
d_gene: TRBD2
j_gene: TRBJ2-5
v_gene: TRBV28
CDR3aa: CASRTYGLAERKTQYF
CDR3nt: TGTGCCAGCAGAACTTACGGACTAGCGGAGAGGAAGACCCAGTACTTC

abundance: -
d_gene: TRBD2
j_gene: TRBJ2-1
v_gene: TRBV7-2
CDR3aa: CASSWAGGPYNEQFF
CDR3nt: TGTGCCAGCAGCTGGGCGGGAGGGCCGTACAATGAGCAGTTCTTC

abundance: -
d_gene: TRBD1
j_gene: TRBJ2-1
v_gene: TRBV6-4
CDR3aa: CASGDAGTGTNEQFF
CDR3nt: TGTGCCAGCGGTGACGCCGGGACAGGGACGAATGAGCAGTTCTTC

abundance: -
d_gene: -
j_gene: TRBJ2-1
v_gene: TRBV18
CDR3aa: CASRRRGLYNEQFF
CDR3nt: TGTGCCAGCCGGAGGCGGGGGCTCTACAATGAGCAGTTCTTC

abundance: -
d_gene: TRBD1
j_gene: TRBJ2-1
v_gene: TRBV28
CDR3aa: CASSARTGDSYNEQFF
CDR3nt: TGTGCCAGCAGTGCTCGGACAGGGGATAGCTACAATGAGCAGTTCTTC

abundance: -
d_gene: TRBD1
j_gene: TRBJ2-7
v_gene: TRBV5-5
CDR3aa: CASSFRDRGYEQYF
CDR3nt: TGTGCCAGCAGCTTCCGGGACAGGGGCTACGAGCAGTACTTC

abundance: -
d_gene: -
j_gene: TRBJ2-3
v_gene: TRBV10-1
CDR3aa: CASSESAAGTDTQYF
CDR3nt: TGCGCCAGCAGTGAGTCGGCGGCAGGCACAGATACGCAGTATTTT

abundance: -
d_gene: -
j_gene: TRBJ2-1
v_gene: TRBV27
CDR3aa: CASRSDTGTHTYNEQFF
CDR3nt: TGTGCCAGCAGATCTGATACCGGGACTCATACCTACAATGAGCAGTTCTTC

abundance: -
d_gene: TRBD2
j_gene: TRBJ2-7
v_gene: TRBV7-2
CDR3aa: CASSLRLAGAYEQYF
CDR3nt: TGTGCCAGCAGCTTAAGGCTAGCGGGGGCCTACGAGCAGTACTTC

abundance: -
d_gene: TRBD1
j_gene: TRBJ1-3
v_gene: TRBV18
CDR3aa: CASSRNRDRLYSGNTIYF
CDR3nt: TGTGCCAGCTCAAGGAACCGGGACAGGTTGTATTCTGGAAACACCATATATTTT